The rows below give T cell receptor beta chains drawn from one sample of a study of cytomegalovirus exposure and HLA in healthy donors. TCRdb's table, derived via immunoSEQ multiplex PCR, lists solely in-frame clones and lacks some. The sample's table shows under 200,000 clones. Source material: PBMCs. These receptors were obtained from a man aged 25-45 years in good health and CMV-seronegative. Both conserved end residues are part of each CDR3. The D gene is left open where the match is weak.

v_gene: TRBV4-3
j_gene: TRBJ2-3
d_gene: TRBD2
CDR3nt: TGCGCCAGCAGCCAAGAACTTCTAGCGGGGGCCACAGATACGCAGTATTTT
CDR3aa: CASSQELLAGATDTQYF

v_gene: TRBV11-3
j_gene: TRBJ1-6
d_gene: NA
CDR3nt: TGTGCCAGCAGCCCCGGACAACATTCACCCCTCCACTTT
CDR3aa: CASSPGQHSPLHF

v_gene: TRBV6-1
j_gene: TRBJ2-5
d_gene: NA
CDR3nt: TGTGCCAGCAGTGAAGATGGCAAGTCCCCGGAGACCCAGTACTTC
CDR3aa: CASSEDGKSPETQYF

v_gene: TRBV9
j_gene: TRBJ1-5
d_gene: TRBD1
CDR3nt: TGTGCCAGCAGCCGGACAGGGGGGGGAGGTCAGCCCCAGCATTTT
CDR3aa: CASSRTGGGGQPQHF

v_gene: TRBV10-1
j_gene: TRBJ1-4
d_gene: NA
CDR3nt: TGCGCCAGAAACAGGGAGGGGAATGAAAAACTGTTTTTT
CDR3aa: CARNREGNEKLFF

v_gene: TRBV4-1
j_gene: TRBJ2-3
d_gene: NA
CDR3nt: TGCGCCAGCAGCCAAGCAGGAGGGGATACGCAGTATTTT
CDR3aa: CASSQAGGDTQYF

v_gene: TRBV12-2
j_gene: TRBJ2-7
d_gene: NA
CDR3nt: TGTGCAAGTCGCTTGGCCCGACTAGCAGGCGAGCAGTACTTC
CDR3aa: CASRLARLAGEQYF

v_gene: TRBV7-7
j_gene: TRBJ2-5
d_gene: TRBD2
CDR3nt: TGTGCCAGCAGCTTGGCGGGTAGCGGGATAAAACAAGAGACCCAGTACTTC
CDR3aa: CASSLAGSGIKQETQYF

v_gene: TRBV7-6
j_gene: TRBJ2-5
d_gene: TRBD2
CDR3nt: TGTGCCAGCAGCTTAACGGTAGCGGGGGATGCGGAGACCCAGTACTTC
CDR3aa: CASSLTVAGDAETQYF

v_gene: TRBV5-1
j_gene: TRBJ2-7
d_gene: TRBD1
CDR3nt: TGCGCCAGCAGCCCATTCCGGGACAGGATAAACGAGCAGTACTTC
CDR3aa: CASSPFRDRINEQYF

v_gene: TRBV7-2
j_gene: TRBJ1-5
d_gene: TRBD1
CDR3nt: TGTGCCAGCAGCCCGGGGGACAGGGTTCAGCCCCAGCATTTT
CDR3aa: CASSPGDRVQPQHF

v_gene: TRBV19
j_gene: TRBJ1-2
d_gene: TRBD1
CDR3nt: TGTGCCAGTAGTATGGCCGGTGCGGGACAGTTGACCTATGGCTACACCTTC
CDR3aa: CASSMAGAGQLTYGYTF

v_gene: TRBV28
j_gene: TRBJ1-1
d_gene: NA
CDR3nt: TGTGCCAGCAGTTTAATGGGGGCGGGTGTCGAGGACACTGAAGCTTTCTTT
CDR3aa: CASSLMGAGVEDTEAFF

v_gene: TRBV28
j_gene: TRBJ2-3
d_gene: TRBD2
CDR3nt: TGTGCCAGCAGTTCCCTCACTAGCGGGAGTTGGTCAGATACGCAGTATTTT
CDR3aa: CASSSLTSGSWSDTQYF

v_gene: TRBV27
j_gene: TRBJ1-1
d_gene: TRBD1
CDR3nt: TGTGCCAGCAGCTATCGCTCCGGGACAGGCCTCACTGAAGCTTTCTTT
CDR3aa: CASSYRSGTGLTEAFF

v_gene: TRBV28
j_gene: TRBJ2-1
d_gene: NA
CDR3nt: TGTGCCAGCAGCCAAGGAGGGGGGGTATACAATGAGCAGTTCTTC
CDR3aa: CASSQGGGVYNEQFF

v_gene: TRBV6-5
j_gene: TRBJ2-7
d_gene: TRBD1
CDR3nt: TGTGCCAGCAGTTACTCGTGGGACAGGGACTACGAGCAGTACTTC
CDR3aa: CASSYSWDRDYEQYF